The rows below give T cell receptor beta chains drawn from one sample of a study of shared clonotypes between healthy human individuals. Profiled with immunoSEQ multiplex PCR; TCRdb holds only in-frame clones, not every one. The data hold about 2.1 million clones, with roughly 91% observed a single time. The sequenced sample was naive CD8+ T cells from PBMCs. Receptors originate from a man younger than 35 in good health. Some clones in this sample may be carry-over from other donors' samples. Each CDR3 is given with its conserved first and last residue. Each record gives: V gene, D gene, clone size, J gene, CDR3 protein, CDR3 DNA. A D gene is named only where the DNA matches it firmly. Rows give clone size only sometimes, using once, few, many, or a class for an expanded clone.

TRBV19	-	once	TRBJ1-5	CASSRWDRNQPQHF	TGTGCCAGTAGTCGGTGGGACCGCAATCAGCCCCAGCATTTT
TRBV5-1	-	-	TRBJ2-2	CASDPGLSTGELFF	TGCGCCAGCGACCCAGGGTTGTCAACCGGGGAGCTGTTTTTT
TRBV9	TRBD2	once	TRBJ2-1	CASSVLTSGRLNEQFF	TGTGCCAGCAGCGTCCTGACTAGCGGGAGGTTGAATGAGCAGTTCTTC
TRBV4-1	-	few	TRBJ1-4	CASSQAGLWDEKLFF	TGCGCCAGCAGCCAAGCTGGACTCTGGGATGAAAAACTGTTTTTT
TRBV28	-	-	TRBJ2-7	CASSSLLGTPHYEQYF	TGTGCCAGCAGCTCCCTCCTGGGGACGCCCCACTACGAGCAGTACTTC
TRBV7-2	-	-	TRBJ1-2	CASSLKFGALYGYTF	TGTGCCAGCAGCTTAAAGTTTGGGGCACTCTATGGCTACACCTTC
TRBV7-9	-	-	TRBJ1-2	CASSPGGLGMSDYGYTF	TGTGCCAGCAGCCCCGGCGGTTTGGGGATGTCGGACTATGGCTACACCTTC
TRBV7-8	-	-	TRBJ2-7	CASSRKGEQYF	TGTGCCAGCAGCCGTAAAGGCGAGCAGTACTTC
TRBV5-8	TRBD1	-	TRBJ1-5	CASSDYRGGEQPQHF	TGTGCCAGCAGCGACTACAGGGGCGGAGAACAGCCCCAGCATTTT
TRBV29-1	-	-	TRBJ2-1	CSVVPAGPSSYNEQFF	TGCAGCGTTGTGCCAGCGGGCCCTAGCTCCTACAATGAGCAGTTCTTC
TRBV7-9	-	-	TRBJ1-1	CASSSTDSPNTEAFF	TGTGCCAGCAGCTCTACAGACAGCCCGAACACTGAAGCTTTCTTT
TRBV4-2	TRBD2	-	TRBJ2-7	CASSKAVLAGSYEQYF	TGTGCCAGCAGCAAAGCAGTGCTAGCGGGATCCTACGAGCAGTACTTC
TRBV28	-	once	TRBJ1-1	CASSLEAGTNTEAFF	TGTGCCAGCAGTTTAGAGGCGGGCACAAACACTGAAGCTTTCTTT
TRBV27	-	-	TRBJ2-7	CASSPQGGVYEQYF	TGTGCCAGCAGCCCCCAGGGCGGGGTGTACGAGCAGTACTTC
TRBV28	-	-	TRBJ2-7	CASSFVLRSSYSYEQYF	TGTGCCAGCAGTTTCGTTCTTCGATCTAGTTACTCCTACGAGCAGTACTTC
TRBV5-4	-	-	TRBJ2-6	CASSFSGSGANVLTF	TGTGCCAGCAGCTTCTCGGGGTCTGGGGCCAACGTCCTGACTTTC
TRBV15	-	-	TRBJ2-5	CATSRGPGVETQYF	TGTGCCACCAGCAGAGGACCAGGGGTAGAGACCCAGTACTTC
TRBV9	TRBD1	-	TRBJ1-2	CASSTRTGAESNYGYTF	TGTGCCAGCAGCACGCGGACAGGAGCTGAATCTAACTATGGCTACACCTTC
TRBV6-5	-	-	TRBJ1-2	CASSSGTPRRGYTF	TGTGCCAGCAGTTCCGGGACACCCAGGCGTGGCTACACCTTC
TRBV7-9	-	-	TRBJ2-5	CASSSHKWAGETQYF	TGTGCCAGCAGCTCCCATAAGTGGGCGGGGGAGACCCAGTACTTC
TRBV5-5	TRBD1	-	TRBJ2-1	CASSIRDRGQHEQFF	TGTGCCAGCAGCATCCGGGACAGGGGGCAGCATGAGCAGTTCTTC
TRBV28	-	-	TRBJ1-1	CASSGWGREAFF	TGTGCCAGCAGTGGTTGGGGGCGCGAAGCTTTCTTT
TRBV2	-	-	TRBJ2-2	CASSERTEGDRELFF	TGTGCCAGCAGTGAACGGACGGAGGGGGACCGGGAGCTGTTTTTT
TRBV25-1	TRBD2	-	TRBJ2-7	CASMTSGFSEQYF	TGTGCCAGCATGACTAGCGGGTTTAGCGAGCAGTACTTC
TRBV21-1	-	-	TRBJ1-2	CASSKPLDSLWYGYTF	TGTGCCAGCAGCAAACCTCTGGACAGCCTCTGGTATGGCTACACCTTC
TRBV27	-	few	TRBJ1-1	CASSLRGSNTEAFF	TGTGCCAGCAGTTTGCGGGGGTCGAACACTGAAGCTTTCTTT
TRBV29-1	-	-	TRBJ2-1	CSVEGGYNEQFF	TGCAGCGTTGAAGGCGGGTACAATGAGCAGTTCTTC
TRBV19	-	-	TRBJ2-3	CASSIDRTDTSTDTQYF	TGTGCCAGTAGTATAGACCGGACGGATACTAGCACAGATACGCAGTATTTT
TRBV25-1	TRBD2	-	TRBJ2-3	CASSEFGLAGRSTDTQYF	TGTGCCAGCAGTGAATTCGGACTAGCGGGGAGGAGCACAGATACGCAGTATTTT
TRBV4-1	-	few	TRBJ1-1	CASSQSGNTEAFF	TGCGCCAGCAGCCAGAGCGGGAACACTGAAGCTTTCTTT
TRBV4-1	-	-	TRBJ2-1	CASSQELGVVRGSAYNEQFF	TGCGCCAGCAGCCAAGAGCTTGGGGTGGTGAGGGGCTCCGCTTACAATGAGCAGTTCTTC
TRBV6-6	-	-	TRBJ2-7	CASSFGSTGRAYEQYF	TGTGCCAGCAGTTTCGGGTCGACTGGTCGAGCCTACGAGCAGTACTTC
TRBV27	-	-	TRBJ1-2	CASTPRAASNYGYTF	TGTGCCAGCACCCCTCGCGCGGCATCTAACTATGGCTACACCTTC
TRBV2	TRBD2	-	TRBJ2-1	CASSLAGAPYNEQFF	TGTGCCAGCAGTTTAGCGGGAGCCCCCTACAATGAGCAGTTCTTC
TRBV5-1	TRBD2	-	TRBJ2-7	CASSSGSGGLDYEQYF	TGCGCCAGCAGCTCGGGGTCGGGGGGACTAGACTACGAGCAGTACTTC
TRBV10-3	TRBD1	few	TRBJ1-1	CAISARGLGVNTEAFF	TGTGCCATCAGTGCCAGGGGGCTAGGGGTGAACACTGAAGCTTTCTTT
TRBV5-1	-	-	TRBJ2-7	CASRSLSGTYEQYF	TGCGCCAGCCGATCCCTTTCGGGGACCTACGAGCAGTACTTC
TRBV2	-	-	TRBJ1-4	CASSDEGVEGEKLFF	TGTGCCAGCAGTGATGAAGGGGTTGAGGGAGAAAAACTGTTTTTT
TRBV7-6	-	once	TRBJ2-1	CASSRNTGSRNTYNEQFF	TGTGCCAGCAGCCGAAATACAGGATCGAGAAACACCTACAATGAGCAGTTCTTC
TRBV14	TRBD2	-	TRBJ2-3	CASSQDIWASGSSGTDTQYF	TGTGCCAGCAGCCAAGATATCTGGGCTAGCGGGAGCTCGGGCACAGATACGCAGTATTTT
TRBV30	-	-	TRBJ1-3	CAFGGGYSGNTIYF	TGTGCCTTTGGGGGAGGGTACTCTGGAAACACCATATATTTT
TRBV9	-	once	TRBJ2-5	CASSVGDGYQETQYF	TGTGCCAGCAGCGTGGGGGACGGCTACCAAGAGACCCAGTACTTC
TRBV9	TRBD2	-	TRBJ2-1	CASSGGLAGVAYNEQFF	TGTGCCAGCAGCGGCGGACTAGCGGGAGTCGCCTACAATGAGCAGTTCTTC
TRBV11-2	-	-	TRBJ2-1	CASSLYSRSAYNEQFF	TGTGCCAGCAGCTTATACAGCAGGAGCGCCTACAATGAGCAGTTCTTC
TRBV19	-	few	TRBJ1-1	CASSKEWNTEAFF	TGTGCCAGTAGTAAGGAGTGGAACACTGAAGCTTTCTTT
TRBV9	-	-	TRBJ2-7	CASTPGPGGTSEQYF	TGTGCCAGCACTCCGGGCCCCGGTGGTACTTCCGAGCAGTACTTC
TRBV19	TRBD2	once	TRBJ2-4	CASSISSGGGNIQYF	TGTGCCAGTAGTATTTCTAGCGGGGGCGGAAACATTCAGTACTTC
TRBV10-3	-	-	TRBJ1-5	CAISGDSNQPQHF	TGTGCCATCAGTGGTGATAGCAATCAGCCCCAGCATTTT
TRBV9	-	-	TRBJ2-2	CASSEGGRLVSGELFF	TGTGCCAGCAGCGAGGGGGGAAGACTTGTCTCCGGGGAGCTGTTTTTT
TRBV7-9	TRBD2	-	TRBJ2-1	CASSLRTSGRAPEQFF	TGTGCCAGCAGCCTAAGGACTAGCGGGAGGGCACCTGAGCAGTTCTTC
TRBV21-1	-	-	TRBJ1-5	CASSNSGAQPQHF	TGTGCCAGCAGCAACTCAGGGGCTCAGCCCCAGCATTTT